This TCR beta chain appears in the sequencing data of a study of CD8+CD57+ T cells in acquired aplastic anemia. Per the germline V gene, CDR1 is KGHDR and CDR2 is SFDVKD. The CDR3 extends over 15 amino acids. V trimming: 5 bases; J trimming: 5 bases; junction bases outside the gene matches: 6. Patients sequenced had flow cytometry evidence of CD8+CD57+ cell expansion. CDR3 and TCR beta VDJ profiling relied on a genomic DNA template. TCRdb re-analysed the reads in MiXCR, keeping a single row per CDR3 protein. The sample lists 150,000 or so distinct CDR3 sequences; about 45% were seen once. This clonotype has just a few counts.

The rearrangement uses TRBV24-1 and TRBJ2-5; 11 bases align to TRBD2. The clonotype comes from a human donor with aplastic anemia. The sample consisted of sorted CD4+, CD8+, or CD8+CD57+ T cells (not recorded which) from PBMCs. CDR3 loop: CATSALAGVGETQYF. As DNA, the CDR3 is TGTGCCACCAGTGCACTAGCGGGAGTTGGGGAGACCCAGTACTTC.